Listed below are T cell receptor beta chains from one sample, sequenced in a study of cytomegalovirus exposure and HLA in healthy donors. Sequencing used immunoSEQ multiplex PCR; TCRdb keeps in-frame clones, though not all of them. The sample records some 170,000 clones, around 83% being singletons. The sequencing sample was made of PBMCs. The receptors stem from a man aged 45-65 years in good health and CMV-seropositive. The CDR3 runs from the conserved cysteine through the conserved F or W. D genes are given only for firm matches. Part of the rows lack a size; the others show once, few, many or a class for expanded clones.

TRBJ2-5 NA NA TRBV7-2 CASSQGTARSGETQYF TGTGCCAGCAGCCAAGGGACTGCCCGCAGTGGAGAGACCCAGTACTTC
TRBJ2-3 TRBD2 NA TRBV15 CATSSGASGVASTDTQYF TGTGCCACCAGCAGTGGGGCTAGCGGAGTAGCTAGCACAGATACGCAGTATTTT
TRBJ2-7 TRBD1 once TRBV2 CASKGQGGTYEQYF TGTGCCAGCAAGGGACAGGGAGGCACCTACGAGCAGTACTTC
TRBJ2-2 TRBD2 NA TRBV27 CASSFRLAGLQGGELFF TGTGCCAGCAGTTTCAGACTAGCGGGGCTCCAAGGCGGGGAGCTGTTTTTT
TRBJ2-7 NA NA TRBV6-1 CASSGRLGHEQYF TGTGCCAGCAGTGGACGACTTGGTCACGAGCAGTACTTC
TRBJ2-7 NA NA TRBV5-6 CASSSRGHFSYEQYF TGTGCCAGCAGCTCGAGGGGACACTTCTCCTACGAGCAGTACTTC
TRBJ2-7 NA NA TRBV14 CASSQVRSGEQYF TGTGCCAGCAGCCAAGTCCGAAGCGGCGAGCAGTACTTC
TRBJ1-2 NA once TRBV6-1 CASSEESGVGYGYTF TGTGCCAGCAGTGAGGAATCGGGGGTGGGCTATGGCTACACCTTC
TRBJ2-7 NA NA TRBV6-5 CASLSSSYEQYF TGTGCCAGCCTAAGTAGCTCGTACGAGCAGTACTTC
TRBJ1-5 NA NA TRBV30 CAWSVQGLAPQHF TGTGCCTGGAGTGTACAGGGTCTTGCGCCCCAGCATTTT
TRBJ1-4 NA NA TRBV2 CASSLTGFTTNEKLFF TGTGCCAGCAGTCTTACAGGGTTCACAACTAATGAAAAACTGTTTTTT
TRBJ1-1 TRBD1 NA TRBV2 CASSGQGAGNTEAFF TGTGCCAGCAGTGGGCAGGGGGCAGGCAACACTGAAGCTTTCTTT
TRBJ1-3 NA NA TRBV27 CASREAISGNTIYF TGTGCCAGCAGGGAGGCTATCTCTGGGAACACCATATATTTT
TRBJ2-7 TRBD1 NA TRBV19 CASSVATGGPYEQYF TGTGCCAGTAGTGTTGCTACAGGGGGGCCCTACGAGCAGTACTTC
TRBJ1-2 NA NA TRBV11-2 CASSPSGYGYTF TGTGCCAGCAGCCCCAGCGGCTATGGCTACACCTTC
TRBJ2-3 TRBD2 NA TRBV5-1 CASSLGLAGGGSTDTQYF TGCGCCAGCAGCTTGGGGCTAGCGGGGGGCGGAAGCACAGATACGCAGTATTTT
TRBJ2-2 NA NA TRBV4-1 CASSLSGQHPGTGELFF TGCGCCAGCAGCCTTTCCGGACAGCATCCGGGCACCGGGGAGCTGTTTTTT
TRBJ1-2 NA NA TRBV30 CAWSFYSYGYTF TGTGCCTGGAGTTTTTATAGCTATGGCTACACCTTC
TRBJ1-5 NA NA TRBV7-9 CASSPDRNQPQHF TGTGCCAGCAGCCCTGACAGAAATCAGCCCCAGCATTTT
TRBJ2-3 TRBD2 few TRBV5-1 CASSLLTSGNTDTQYF TGCGCCAGCAGCTTACTGACTAGCGGAAACACAGATACGCAGTATTTT
TRBJ1-2 NA few TRBV29-1 CSVEVAGLRGYTF TGCAGCGTTGAAGTCGCGGGGTTGCGTGGCTACACCTTC
TRBJ1-5 NA few TRBV6-5 CASNQAGTNQPQHF TGTGCCAGCAACCAAGCCGGGACAAATCAGCCCCAGCATTTT
TRBJ1-5 NA NA TRBV19 CASSGGIGNQPQHF TGTGCCAGTAGTGGGGGGATTGGCAATCAGCCCCAGCATTTT
TRBJ1-5 NA NA TRBV10-3 CAISDNRDNQPQHF TGTGCCATCAGTGATAACAGGGACAATCAGCCCCAGCATTTT
TRBJ2-1 TRBD2 NA TRBV9 CASSVSSGAFYNEQFF TGTGCCAGCAGCGTGTCTAGCGGGGCATTCTACAATGAGCAGTTCTTC
TRBJ1-4 TRBD1 NA TRBV7-2 CASSSGTGGTGKKLFF TGTGCCAGCAGCTCGGGGACAGGGGGTACGGGGAAAAAACTGTTTTTT
TRBJ1-6 TRBD1 few TRBV4-2 CASSQKDRANSPLHF TGTGCCAGCAGCCAAAAGGACAGGGCTAATTCACCCCTCCACTTT
TRBJ1-2 NA NA TRBV5-6 CASSLRGSYGYTF TGTGCCAGCAGCTTGAGGGGCAGCTATGGCTACACCTTC
TRBJ1-1 NA NA TRBV15 CATSRTREDLF TGTGCCACCAGCCGAACAAGGGAGGATCTCTTT
TRBJ2-2 TRBD1 NA TRBV9 CASSVVVRDRGAGELFF TGTGCCAGCAGCGTAGTAGTTCGGGACAGGGGGGCCGGGGAGCTGTTTTTT
TRBJ2-7 NA NA TRBV21-1 CASSKSGAELTYEQYF TGTGCCAGCAGCAAAAGTGGGGCAGAGTTAACCTACGAGCAGTACTTC
TRBJ1-3 NA NA TRBV6-5 CASTDARPSGNTIYF TGTGCCAGCACCGATGCCAGGCCTTCTGGAAACACCATATATTTT
TRBJ2-5 TRBD2 NA TRBV28 CASSSPEAAGMKRETQYF TGTGCCAGCAGCTCCCCCGAAGCAGCGGGGATGAAGCGAGAGACCCAGTACTTC
TRBJ2-7 NA NA TRBV27 CASSLSAGIDEQYF TGTGCCAGCAGTTTATCGGCGGGGATAGACGAGCAGTACTTC
TRBJ2-3 NA NA TRBV15 CATSREPRDTDTQYF TGTGCCACCAGCAGAGAACCTCGGGACACAGATACGCAGTATTTT
TRBJ2-7 TRBD1 NA TRBV7-8 CASSSGTDSYEQYF TGTGCCAGCAGCTCCGGGACAGACTCCTACGAGCAGTACTTC
TRBJ2-7 NA NA TRBV28 CASSFRFSETYEQYF TGTGCCAGCAGTTTTCGTTTCTCGGAGACCTACGAGCAGTACTTC
TRBJ1-6 TRBD1 NA TRBV4-2 CASSVTGQGNSPLHF TGTGCCAGCAGCGTTACGGGACAGGGGAATTCACCCCTCCACTTT
TRBJ1-2 NA NA TRBV5-8 CASSLDAGARGYTF TGTGCCAGCAGCTTGGACGCAGGGGCCAGAGGCTACACCTTC
TRBJ1-2 NA NA TRBV5-1 CASSLDRSAGYTF TGCGCCAGCAGCTTAGACAGGTCGGCTGGCTACACCTTC
TRBJ1-2 NA NA TRBV18 CASSLDEHGYTF TGTGCCAGCTCCCTAGACGAGCATGGCTACACCTTC
TRBJ1-1 NA NA TRBV30 CAWSVLTGITEAFF TGTGCCTGGAGTGTACTGACAGGCATCACTGAAGCTTTCTTT
TRBJ1-2 TRBD1 NA TRBV6-5 CASSYVSGDRDGYTF TGTGCCAGCAGTTATGTTTCCGGGGACAGGGATGGCTACACCTTC
TRBJ1-4 TRBD1 NA TRBV5-1 CASRGTGGEKLFF TGCGCCAGCAGGGGGACAGGCGGCGAAAAACTGTTTTTT
TRBJ1-4 NA NA TRBV11-2 CASSFGQRTTNEKLFF TGTGCCAGCAGCTTCGGACAGCGTACAACTAATGAAAAACTGTTTTTT
TRBJ2-7 TRBD1 NA TRBV2 CASRGGQGIDEQYF TGTGCCAGCAGGGGGGGACAGGGGATTGACGAGCAGTACTTC
TRBJ1-5 TRBD1 NA TRBV19 CASSRTGHNQPQHF TGTGCCAGTAGCCGGACAGGGCACAATCAGCCCCAGCATTTT
TRBJ2-6 NA NA TRBV9 CASTGAFGANVLTF TGTGCCAGCACAGGGGCATTTGGGGCCAACGTCCTGACTTTC
TRBJ2-3 NA NA TRBV11-2 CASSSPGGSTDTQYF TGTGCCAGCAGCTCCCCCGGGGGAAGCACAGATACGCAGTATTTT
TRBJ1-5 NA NA TRBV7-9 CASSPRGGQPQHF TGTGCCAGCAGCCCCCGGGGTGGGCAGCCCCAGCATTTT
TRBJ2-7 NA NA TRBV28 CASSWVGVSSYEQYF TGTGCCAGCAGTTGGGTCGGGGTGAGCTCCTACGAGCAGTACTTC
TRBJ1-5 NA NA TRBV19 CASSIGSTGPNQPQHF TGTGCCAGTAGTATTGGGAGTACAGGGCCGAATCAGCCCCAGCATTTT
TRBJ2-1 NA NA TRBV28 CASSLDRFSEQFF TGTGCCAGCAGTTTAGATAGATTTAGTGAGCAGTTCTTC
TRBJ1-2 NA NA TRBV18 CASSLSDSNYGYTF TGTGCCAGCTCACTATCCGACAGTAACTATGGCTACACCTTC
TRBJ2-3 TRBD2 NA TRBV7-9 CASSQSSGRHTDTQYF TGTGCCAGCAGCCAATCTAGCGGGAGGCACACAGATACGCAGTATTTT
TRBJ2-7 TRBD2 NA TRBV18 CASSPPSGRFYEQYF TGTGCCAGCTCACCACCTAGCGGGAGGTTTTACGAGCAGTACTTC
TRBJ2-7 NA NA TRBV27 CASYEGGGSSEQYF TGTGCCAGTTATGAGGGGGGGGGTTCGAGCGAGCAGTACTTC
TRBJ2-1 TRBD2 NA TRBV7-9 CASSTTSGSLNEQFF TGTGCCAGCAGCACTACTAGCGGGAGCTTGAATGAGCAGTTCTTC